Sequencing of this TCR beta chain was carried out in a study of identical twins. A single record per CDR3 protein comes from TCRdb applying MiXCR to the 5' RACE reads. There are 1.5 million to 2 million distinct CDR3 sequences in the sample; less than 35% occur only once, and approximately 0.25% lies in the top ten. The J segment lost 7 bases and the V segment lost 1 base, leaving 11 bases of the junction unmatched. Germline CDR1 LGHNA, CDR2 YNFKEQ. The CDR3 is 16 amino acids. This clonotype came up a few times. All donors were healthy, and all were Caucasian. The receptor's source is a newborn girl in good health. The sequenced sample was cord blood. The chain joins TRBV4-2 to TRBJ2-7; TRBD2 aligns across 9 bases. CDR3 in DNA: TGTGCCAGCAGCCAAGTGGGTAGCGGGAGTTCCGCAGAGCAGTACTTC. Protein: CASSQVGSGSSAEQYF.